A selection of T cell receptor beta chains follows, all from one sample in a study of Graves' ophthalmopathy and Graves' hyperthyroidism. Using its own MiXCR run on the multiplex PCR reads, TCRdb lists one record per CDR3 protein. The table shows 500,000 to 800,000 distinct CDR3 sequences, with 35% to 45% occurring only once. Specimen: peripheral blood. Every receptor here comes from an adult man with Graves' ophthalmopathy. CDR3s include the opening cysteine and the closing phenylalanine or tryptophan. D genes are given only for firm matches. Only some rows state a clone size, as once, few, many or a class for expanded clones.

abundance: NA; v_gene: TRBV15; d_gene: NA; j_gene: TRBJ2-6; CDR3nt: TGTGCCACCAGCAGAGATCTGACTTTC; CDR3aa: CATSRDLTF
abundance: NA; v_gene: TRBV19; d_gene: TRBD1; j_gene: TRBJ2-5; CDR3nt: TGTGCCAGTACCCCGTCCGGGACAGGAGTGCATGATACGCAGTACTTC; CDR3aa: CASTPSGTGVHDTQYF
abundance: NA; v_gene: TRBV2; d_gene: NA; j_gene: TRBJ1-2; CDR3nt: TGTGCCAGCGCCCCCCAGGCAGTAAGAAGGGGTGGCTACACCTTC; CDR3aa: CASAPQAVRRGGYTF
abundance: NA; v_gene: TRBV6-5; d_gene: NA; j_gene: TRBJ2-7; CDR3nt: TGTGCCATCCAGGAACTGACAGCCGGGGAAGAGCAGTACTTC; CDR3aa: CAIQELTAGEEQYF
abundance: NA; v_gene: TRBV24-1; d_gene: NA; j_gene: TRBJ1-5; CDR3nt: TGTGCCAGCTCACCATGGGGGTCTGATAAGCCCCAGCATTTT; CDR3aa: CASSPWGSDKPQHF
abundance: NA; v_gene: TRBV2; d_gene: NA; j_gene: TRBJ2-7; CDR3nt: TGTGCCAGCAGGGGTGGATCCTACGGGCAGTACTTC; CDR3aa: CASRGGSYGQYF
abundance: many; v_gene: TRBV12-3/TRBV12-4; d_gene: NA; j_gene: TRBJ1-5; CDR3nt: TGTGCCAGCAGTTTATATCGGAATCAGCCCCAGCATTTT; CDR3aa: CASSLYRNQPQHF
abundance: few; v_gene: TRBV12-3/TRBV12-4; d_gene: NA; j_gene: TRBJ1-5; CDR3nt: TGTGCCAGCAGTTACCTCCTGAACCATCAGCCCCAGCATTTT; CDR3aa: CASSYLLNHQPQHF
abundance: many; v_gene: TRBV24-1; d_gene: NA; j_gene: TRBJ1-1; CDR3nt: TGTGCCACCAGTGATTTGTCGAACACTGAAGCTTTCTTT; CDR3aa: CATSDLSNTEAFF
abundance: many; v_gene: TRBV12-3/TRBV12-4; d_gene: TRBD1; j_gene: TRBJ1-2; CDR3nt: TGTGCCAGCAGAGCCAACAGGGGCGATGGCTACACCTTC; CDR3aa: CASRANRGDGYTF
abundance: many; v_gene: TRBV7-2; d_gene: TRBD1; j_gene: TRBJ2-5; CDR3nt: TGTGCCAGCAGCCTTACAGGGGATCGGGAGACCCAGTACTTC; CDR3aa: CASSLTGDRETQYF
abundance: once; v_gene: TRBV29-1; d_gene: NA; j_gene: TRBJ1-4; CDR3nt: TGCAGCGTTGAATTGACCGGGGCGCAGTTTTTT; CDR3aa: CSVELTGAQFF
abundance: NA; v_gene: TRBV2; d_gene: NA; j_gene: TRBJ1-2; CDR3nt: TGTGCCAGCAGTGAAAGTGGCCTCAGATATGGCTACACCTTC; CDR3aa: CASSESGLRYGYTF
abundance: NA; v_gene: TRBV10-3; d_gene: NA; j_gene: TRBJ1-3; CDR3nt: TGTGCCACCTCGGTGGGGGGCCACACCATATATTTT; CDR3aa: CATSVGGHTIYF
abundance: NA; v_gene: TRBV25-1; d_gene: NA; j_gene: TRBJ1-1; CDR3nt: TGTGCCAGCATGACAGACACGATAGCTTTCTTT; CDR3aa: CASMTDTIAFF
abundance: many; v_gene: TRBV20-1; d_gene: TRBD1; j_gene: TRBJ2-7; CDR3nt: TGCAGTGCTAGTCCCCCCCTAGGACAGGGCATCTCCTACGAGCAGTACTTC; CDR3aa: CSASPPLGQGISYEQYF
abundance: many; v_gene: TRBV9; d_gene: TRBD1; j_gene: TRBJ1-5; CDR3nt: TGTGCCAGCAGCCGACCCGGGACAGGGGGTTTGGGCAATCAGCCCCAGCATTTT; CDR3aa: CASSRPGTGGLGNQPQHF
abundance: few; v_gene: TRBV27; d_gene: NA; j_gene: TRBJ1-1; CDR3nt: TGTGCCAGCAGTTTATCGGGGCCAGGGTCTCTCCGATCTTTCTTT; CDR3aa: CASSLSGPGSLRSFF
abundance: many; v_gene: TRBV10-3; d_gene: TRBD1; j_gene: TRBJ1-1; CDR3nt: TGTGCCATCAGTGGTGCTATAGGGGGCGATTTGCCTGAAGCTTTCTTT; CDR3aa: CAISGAIGGDLPEAFF
abundance: many; v_gene: TRBV29-1; d_gene: NA; j_gene: TRBJ1-2; CDR3nt: TGCAGCGTTGAAGATCCGGGGGACTACACCTTC; CDR3aa: CSVEDPGDYTF
abundance: NA; v_gene: TRBV10-3; d_gene: NA; j_gene: TRBJ2-5; CDR3nt: TGTGCCATCGCTAAAGAGACCCAGTACTTC; CDR3aa: CAIAKETQYF
abundance: NA; v_gene: TRBV10-3; d_gene: TRBD1; j_gene: TRBJ1-4; CDR3nt: TGTGCCAGCAGTGTCCCGGGACAGGGACCTAATGAAAAACTGTTTTTT; CDR3aa: CASSVPGQGPNEKLFF
abundance: few; v_gene: TRBV7-9; d_gene: NA; j_gene: TRBJ1-4; CDR3nt: TGTGCCAGCAGCTTAGGACAGCTACAGGCCTCGAGAAATGAAAAACTGTTTTTT; CDR3aa: CASSLGQLQASRNEKLFF
abundance: many; v_gene: TRBV7-9; d_gene: TRBD1; j_gene: TRBJ2-1; CDR3nt: TGTGCCAGCAGCTCAGCGGGACAGGGAATCGGTGAGCAGTTCTTC; CDR3aa: CASSSAGQGIGEQFF
abundance: many; v_gene: TRBV10-3; d_gene: NA; j_gene: TRBJ2-7; CDR3nt: TGCTCGTCCGGGACTTACTACGAGCAGTACTTC; CDR3aa: CSSGTYYEQYF
abundance: few; v_gene: TRBV12-3/TRBV12-4; d_gene: NA; j_gene: TRBJ2-2; CDR3nt: TGTGCCAGCAGGAAAACAGGCACCGGGGAGCTGTTTTTT; CDR3aa: CASRKTGTGELFF
abundance: NA; v_gene: TRBV12-5; d_gene: NA; j_gene: TRBJ1-6; CDR3nt: TGTGCCAGCAGCTTACTTGGTTCACCCCTCCACTTT; CDR3aa: CASSLLGSPLHF
abundance: NA; v_gene: TRBV27; d_gene: NA; j_gene: TRBJ1-4; CDR3nt: TGTGCCAGCAGCCCCCATCTTGCAACTAATGAAAAACTGTTTTTT; CDR3aa: CASSPHLATNEKLFF
abundance: many; v_gene: TRBV7-9; d_gene: TRBD1; j_gene: TRBJ1-2; CDR3nt: TGTGCCAGCAGCTTGGGGGACAGGGGGCGAGGCTACACCTTC; CDR3aa: CASSLGDRGRGYTF
abundance: NA; v_gene: TRBV7-2; d_gene: NA; j_gene: TRBJ2-2; CDR3nt: TGTGCCAGTCTGGCAGGCCGGGACCGTGGGGAGCTGTTTTTT; CDR3aa: CASLAGRDRGELFF
abundance: NA; v_gene: TRBV7-9; d_gene: NA; j_gene: TRBJ2-6; CDR3nt: TGTGCCAGCAGCTTGTCAGGACAGGGGGCCAACGTCCTGACTTTC; CDR3aa: CASSLSGQGANVLTF
abundance: NA; v_gene: TRBV12-3/TRBV12-4; d_gene: NA; j_gene: TRBJ1-5; CDR3nt: TGTGCTAGTGGTCCAAGGTCAGAGTCAAGTCAGCCCCAGCATTTT; CDR3aa: CASGPRSESSQPQHF
abundance: many; v_gene: TRBV7-9; d_gene: NA; j_gene: TRBJ1-1; CDR3nt: TGTGCCAGCAGCGCAGACCCCGGGACTGAAGCTTTCTTT; CDR3aa: CASSADPGTEAFF
abundance: NA; v_gene: TRBV19; d_gene: TRBD1; j_gene: TRBJ1-2; CDR3nt: TGTGCCTGGAGCCCGACAGGGGACTATGGCTACACCTTC; CDR3aa: CAWSPTGDYGYTF
abundance: NA; v_gene: TRBV6-5; d_gene: NA; j_gene: TRBJ1-1; CDR3nt: TGTGCCAGCAGTTACTCTTCGATCAACGGACGGATGAACACTGAAGCTTTCTTT; CDR3aa: CASSYSSINGRMNTEAFF
abundance: NA; v_gene: TRBV2; d_gene: TRBD2; j_gene: TRBJ2-7; CDR3nt: TGCGCCAGCAGTCGCGGACTAGCGGGGTACTACGAGCAGTACTTC; CDR3aa: CASSRGLAGYYEQYF
abundance: NA; v_gene: TRBV24-1; d_gene: NA; j_gene: TRBJ1-5; CDR3nt: TGTGCCACCAGTGATTTGCGGCCCCAGCATTTT; CDR3aa: CATSDLRPQHF
abundance: NA; v_gene: TRBV24-1; d_gene: NA; j_gene: TRBJ2-3; CDR3nt: TGTGCCACCAGTGATTTGGAGGGCCCGGGGGCAGATACGCAGTATTTT; CDR3aa: CATSDLEGPGADTQYF
abundance: NA; v_gene: TRBV15; d_gene: NA; j_gene: TRBJ1-2; CDR3nt: TGTGCCACCAGCAGGCAGGGCCATGGCTACACCTTC; CDR3aa: CATSRQGHGYTF
abundance: many; v_gene: TRBV6-6; d_gene: NA; j_gene: TRBJ2-7; CDR3nt: TGTGCCAGCATTTGGGTTTTGGGATACTACGAGCAGTACTTC; CDR3aa: CASIWVLGYYEQYF
abundance: NA; v_gene: TRBV24-1; d_gene: NA; j_gene: TRBJ2-3; CDR3nt: TGTGCCACCAGTGATCCATCAGGGGATCGGACAGATACGCAGTATTTT; CDR3aa: CATSDPSGDRTDTQYF
abundance: many; v_gene: TRBV5-6; d_gene: TRBD1; j_gene: TRBJ1-6; CDR3nt: TGTGCCAGCAGCTGGGACAGTAATTCACCCCTCCACTTT; CDR3aa: CASSWDSNSPLHF
abundance: NA; v_gene: TRBV7-2; d_gene: TRBD1; j_gene: TRBJ1-5; CDR3nt: TGTGCCAGCAGCCCCGACAGGGGTCTGATAAGAGGCAATCAGCCCCAGCATTTT; CDR3aa: CASSPDRGLIRGNQPQHF
abundance: many; v_gene: TRBV29-1; d_gene: TRBD1; j_gene: TRBJ1-4; CDR3nt: TGCAGCGCCGCCGGGACAGGGAATGAAAAACTGTTTTTT; CDR3aa: CSAAGTGNEKLFF
abundance: NA; v_gene: TRBV7-7; d_gene: TRBD2; j_gene: TRBJ2-5; CDR3nt: TGTGCCAGCAGCGTTGATGGGGCGGGAGCAGAGACCCAGTACTTC; CDR3aa: CASSVDGAGAETQYF
abundance: many; v_gene: TRBV6-6; d_gene: NA; j_gene: TRBJ1-5; CDR3nt: TGTGCCAGCAGACAGGCTTTAAGTGATCAGCCCCAGCATTTT; CDR3aa: CASRQALSDQPQHF
abundance: NA; v_gene: TRBV5-1; d_gene: NA; j_gene: TRBJ1-1; CDR3nt: TGCGCCAGCAGCCCCTATACTTCCACTGAAGCTTTCTTT; CDR3aa: CASSPYTSTEAFF
abundance: many; v_gene: TRBV7-8; d_gene: NA; j_gene: TRBJ2-7; CDR3nt: TGTGCCAGCAACCCTGTGGGGGGCTCCTACGAGCAGTACTTC; CDR3aa: CASNPVGGSYEQYF